This entry lists 29 T cell receptor beta chains sequenced from one sample in a study of monozygotic twins with inflammatory bowel disease. TCRdb reprocessed the 5' RACE reads; each CDR3 protein has one entry and no DNA is given. In all, the sample yields about 300,000 distinct CDR3 sequences. Input material: blood. These TCRs come from a human donor with ulcerative colitis or Crohn's disease, or a healthy co-twin of an affected twin (not recorded which).

The genes are TRBV20-1 and TRBJ1-5; TCRdb returns TRBD1, unconfirmable since there is no DNA. Per the germline V gene, CDR1 is DFQATT and CDR2 is SNEGSKA (reference sequence). The CDR3 length is 13 residues. CDR3: CSARSRSNQPQHF.

J is TRBJ1-6 and V is TRBV15; there is no DNA to check the TCRdb D call of TRBD1. In germline, CDR1 is LNHNV, CDR2 YYDKDF (reference sequence). The CDR3 is 18 residues long. The CDR3 sequence is CATRLAGQGPQGDSPLHF.

The chain combines TRBV7-2 with TRBJ2-1; TCRdb indicates TRBD1, and absent DNA this call remains unverified. The CDR3 has 15 residues. CDR1 is SGHTA, CDR2 FQGNSA, per germline. CDR3: CVSSTDRGVYNEQFF.

The gene calls are TRBV7-2 and TRBJ2-7. The CDR3 totals 13 residues. From germline, CDR1 is SGHTA and CDR2 FQGNSA. The CDR3 here is CASSLGVLLEQYF.

The chain couples TRBV3-1 to TRBJ2-1; TCRdb reports TRBD2, a call that lacks DNA to check it against. The CDR3 is 13 residues long. Germline V gene lookup returns CDR1 LGHDT and CDR2 YNNKEL (reference sequence). CDR3 sequence reads: CASSPRAVNEQFF.

The rearrangement links TRBV18 to TRBJ2-3. This CDR3 is built from 15 residues. The germline CDR1 and CDR2 sequences are KGHSH and LQKENI. The CDR3 region is CASSQTLSSTDTQYF.

The CDR3 loop reads CASSQVGAGAQETQYF. The rearrangement links TRBV4-3 to TRBJ2-5; the D gene TCRdb calls, TRBD2, cannot be checked with no DNA. Germline V CDR1 and CDR2: LGHNA, YSLEER. The CDR3 extends over 16 amino acids.

This chain connects TRBV2 to TRBJ2-3; without DNA, the TCRdb call of TRBD2 cannot be checked. Per germline, CDR1 SNHLY and CDR2 FYNNEI. This CDR3 spans 15 amino acids. CDR3 sequence: CASRTGTSVTDTQYF.

This sequence joins TRBV19 and TRBJ2-1; lacking DNA, the TRBD2 call made by TCRdb goes unchecked. This CDR3 spans 17 amino acids. Germline V gene sequence: CDR1 LNHDA, CDR2 SQIVND (reference sequence). This chain's CDR3 is CASSTTSGRAIYNEQFF.

The chain employs TRBV7-9 and TRBJ1-2; TCRdb reports TRBD1, a call that lacks DNA to check it against. The germline gives CDR1 SEHNR, CDR2 FQNEAQ (reference sequence). The CDR3 spans 13 residues. The CDR3 protein is CASSPTGPYGYTF. The variable domain in full, completed from reference TRBV7-9 and TRBJ1-2, reads DTGVSQNPRHKITKRGQNVTFRCDPISEHNRLYWYRQTLGQGPEFLTYFQNEAQLEKSRLLSDRFSAERPKGSFSTLEIQRTEQGDSAMYLCASSPTGPYGYTFGSGTRLTVV.

The chain joins TRBV7-8 to TRBJ1-3; with no DNA, the TCRdb D assignment of TRBD1 cannot be verified. The CDR3 consists of 16 residues. CDR1 and CDR2 (germline): SGHVS, FQNEAQ. This CDR3 reads CASSPRDSGSGNTIYF.

The rearrangement links TRBV4-3 to TRBJ2-3; TCRdb designates TRBD2, a call that cannot be tested without DNA. The CDR3 contains 15 residues. Looked up from germline, CDR1 is LGHNA and CDR2 is YSLEER. CDR3 sequence reads: CASSEGLAGGDTQYF.

This chain connects TRBV7-2 to TRBJ2-5; TCRdb returns TRBD2, unconfirmable since there is no DNA. Germline V gene sequence: CDR1 SGHTA, CDR2 FQGNSA. The CDR3 length is 13 residues. The CDR3 sequence is CASSLERARGQYF.

The chain is built from TRBV13 and TRBJ2-1; TCRdb's D gene call, TRBD1, goes unchecked for lack of DNA. Germline V lookup: CDR1 PRHDT, CDR2 FYEKMQ (reference sequence). The CDR3 runs to 12 residues. Here the CDR3 reads CASSQNRVGQFF.

This chain links TRBV5-1 with TRBJ2-7; with no DNA, the TCRdb D assignment of TRBD1 cannot be verified. The CDR3 has 15 amino acids. Germline loops: CDR1 SGHRS, CDR2 YFSETQ. The CDR3 reads CASSLAGQGAREQYF. Based on the CDR3 plus reference TRBV5-1 and TRBJ2-7, the full variable domain is KAGVTQTPRYLIKTRGQQVTLSCSPISGHRSVSWYQQTPGQGLQFLFEYFSETQRNKGNFPGRFSGRQFSNSRSEMNVSTLELGDSALYLCASSLAGQGAREQYFGPGTRLTVT.

V usage is TRBV3-1 and J usage is TRBJ1-2. The CDR3 contains 16 residues. Germline-derived CDR1 and CDR2 are LGHDT and YNNKEL (reference sequence). This chain's CDR3 is CASSQDRGLTRYGYTF.

This rearrangement joins TRBV11-2 to TRBJ1-3; checking the TCRdb D call of TRBD1 is not possible without DNA. Per germline, CDR1 SGHAT and CDR2 FQNNGV. The CDR3 is 18 residues long. The chain's CDR3 is CASSSDRGLTNSGNTIYF.

V and J are TRBV15 and TRBJ1-1; absent DNA, TCRdb's TRBD1 call cannot be checked. Germline CDR1 LNHNV, CDR2 YYDKDF (reference sequence). This CDR3 has 15 amino acids. The CDR3 reads CATSLGGRGNTEAFF.

The chain carries TRBV30 and TRBJ1-2; TCRdb picks TRBD1, but there is no DNA to check that call. This CDR3 has 15 amino acids. The germline V gene has CDR1 GTSNPN and CDR2 SVGIG (reference sequence). CDR3 loop: CAFLLPGVLWSGYTF.

This chain uses TRBV7-2 with TRBJ2-1. Germline V gene data show CDR1 as SGHTA and CDR2 as FQGNSA. There are 12 residues in the CDR3. This chain's CDR3 is CASSLAGYEQFF.

This chain connects TRBV6-5 to TRBJ2-7. This CDR3 contains 16 residues. CDR1 is MNHEY, CDR2 SVGAGI, per germline. The CDR3 protein is CASSYKSSGSSYEQYF.

The chain employs TRBV4-2 and TRBJ1-6; TCRdb outputs TRBD1, but without DNA this stays unchecked. Per the germline V gene, CDR1 is LGHNA and CDR2 is YNFKEQ. This CDR3 region has 17 residues. The CDR3 region is CASSQASGQRYNSPLHF.

J is TRBJ1-1 and V is TRBV3-1; the TCRdb D gene call, TRBD1, has no DNA to confirm it. Germline CDR1 and CDR2: LGHDT and YNNKEL (reference sequence). The CDR3 runs to 13 residues. Here the CDR3 reads CASSLIGAGEAFF.

The chain uses TRBV30 and TRBJ2-7; TCRdb's assignment of TRBD2 cannot be checked, as there is no DNA. The germline gives CDR1 GTSNPN, CDR2 SVGIG (reference sequence). This CDR3 comprises 18 residues. The chain's CDR3 is CAWSLTTSGAQPSYEQYF.

CDR3 amino acids: CSVERGLYNEQFF. The chain employs TRBV29-1 and TRBJ2-1; the D gene TCRdb calls, TRBD1, cannot be checked with no DNA. Germline V gene sequence: CDR1 SQVTM, CDR2 ANQGSEA. The CDR3 is 13 residues long.

The V call is TRBV20-1, the J call TRBJ2-3; TCRdb's assignment of TRBD1 cannot be checked, as there is no DNA. This CDR3 spans 12 amino acids. Looked up from germline, CDR1 is DFQATT and CDR2 is SNEGSKA (reference sequence). The CDR3 reads CSAVIGRDRSSF.

The genes are TRBV12-3 or TRBV12-4 and TRBJ2-5; TCRdb's D gene call, TRBD1, goes unchecked for lack of DNA. The CDR3 is made up of 16 amino acids. This CDR3 reads CASSLRGQGRWETQYF.

The chain links TRBV29-1 to TRBJ1-1; TCRdb indicates TRBD1, and absent DNA this call remains unverified. The CDR3 consists of 12 residues. Germline V CDR1 and CDR2: SQVTM, ANQGSEA. The CDR3 loop reads CSGTGARTEAFF.

The CDR3 loop reads CASSEWASGTTDTQYF. The chain joins TRBV10-1 to TRBJ2-3; without DNA, the TCRdb call of TRBD2 cannot be checked. Germline V gene sequence: CDR1 WNHNN, CDR2 SYGVQD (reference sequence). The CDR3 length is 16 residues.